This entry concerns a single TCR beta chain. The sample belongs to a study of T cells in Graves' hyperthyroidism and ophthalmopathy. Amplified regions were TCR beta CDR3 sequences from RNA transcripts. During a first-round RT-PCR of the TCR CDR3, the HTBI primer set was used. One entry per CDR3 protein, called by TCRdb with MiXCR from the multiplex PCR reads. The sample lists some 500,000 distinct CDR3 sequences, around 22% occurring once. Between the trimmed V and J ends, which lost 6 bases and 6 bases, there was a span of 15 bases. Germline values: CDR1 MDHEN, CDR2 SYDVKM. This CDR3 comprises 13 residues.

The sequence came from a woman in her thirties with Graves' ophthalmopathy. The sample comprised blood. The chain combines TRBV28 with TRBJ2-7; TRBD2 might be the D (7 bases). CDR3 region: CASRPSGGLEQYF. For the CDR3, the DNA is TGTGCCAGCAGGCCCTCGGGGGGCCTCGAGCAGTACTTC. Full variable domain (missing parts from reference TRBV28 and TRBJ2-7): DVKVTQSSRYLVKRTGEKVFLECVQDMDHENMFWYRQDPGLGLRLIYFSYDVKMKEKGDIPEGYSVSREKKERFSLILESASTNQTSMYLCASRPSGGLEQYFGPGTRLTVT.